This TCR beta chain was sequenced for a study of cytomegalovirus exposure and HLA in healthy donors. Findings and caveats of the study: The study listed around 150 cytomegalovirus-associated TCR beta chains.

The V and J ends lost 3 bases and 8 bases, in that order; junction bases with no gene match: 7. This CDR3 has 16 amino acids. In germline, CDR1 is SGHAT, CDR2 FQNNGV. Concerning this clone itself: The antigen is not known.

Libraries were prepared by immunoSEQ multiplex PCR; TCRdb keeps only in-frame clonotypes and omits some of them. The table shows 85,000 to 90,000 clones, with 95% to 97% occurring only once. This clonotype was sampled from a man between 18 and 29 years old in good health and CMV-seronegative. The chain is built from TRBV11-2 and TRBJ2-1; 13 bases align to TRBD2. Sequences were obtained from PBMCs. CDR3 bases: TGTGCCAGCAGCTTGGAACTAGCGGGAGGGCTGGATGAGCAGTTCTTC. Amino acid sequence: CASSLELAGGLDEQFF.